This TCR beta chain was identified in a study of beta chain features in type 1 diabetes. Study-wide context: Patient and healthy donor groups were alike in age, gender and cell yields. All samples together contributed 100 million to 120 million sorted cells for examination.

This CDR3 comprises 13 residues. With 4 bases removed from V and 0 bases from J, the gap between germline ends came to 6 bases. CDR1 is SGHNT and CDR2 is YYREEE in the germline V gene (reference sequence). Notes on this clone: One base away lies a much larger clone, so this may be a sequencing read error.

Sorted CD4+ subsets: naive, central memory, regulatory, stem cell-like memory (CD45RO/CCR7/CD25/CD127/CD95/CD27 panel). Expressed TCRB transcripts were sequenced because the entire RNA isolate underwent reverse transcription. The data were produced by immunoSEQ multiplex PCR, yet TCRdb's version contains in-frame clones alone and is incomplete. The sample includes around 300,000 clones, 12% to 15% of them seen just once. Material for sequencing was central memory CD4+ T cells from blood. The chain combines TRBV5-4 with TRBJ2-3; D is undetermined. This clonotype was sampled from a man aged 25-40 years in good health. The CDR3 loop is CASSPYSTDTQYF. The CDR3 bases are TGTGCCAGCAGCCCTTATAGCACAGATACGCAGTATTTT.